The 32 T cell receptor beta chains in this list originate from one sample, sequenced in a study of T cells in Graves' hyperthyroidism and ophthalmopathy. TCR beta CDR3 regions were amplified from RNA transcripts. The HTBI primer set served for first-round RT-PCR of the TCR CDR3. One entry per CDR3 protein, called by TCRdb with MiXCR from the multiplex PCR reads. The sample holds some 550,000 distinct CDR3 sequences, around 21% seen once. Sample: blood. These receptors originate from a man between 18 and 35 years old with Graves' hyperthyroidism.

In this sample, this clonotype turned up many times. One junction end disagrees with the germline gene, perhaps due to a read error. The rearrangement uses TRBV6-1 and TRBJ2-7, with 7 bases lining up with TRBD1. The CDR3 is 16 amino acids. Germline assignment: CDR1 MNHNS and CDR2 SASEGT. CDR3 in DNA: TGTGCCAGCAGTGAAGCGATCTGGACAGGAGACTACGAGCAGCACTTC. Encoded protein: CASSEAIWTGDYEQHF.

To note about this clonotype: The junction departs from the called germline gene at one end, perhaps through a read error. J is TRBJ1-1 and V is TRBV2; a possible D gene is TRBD1 (6 bases). This CDR3 is built from 16 residues. CDR1 is SNHLY, CDR2 FYNNEI, per germline. CDR3 loop: CASSEEQGFVNTEAFF. The DNA of the CDR3 is TGTGCCAGCAGCGAAGAACAGGGTTTTGTGAACACTGAAGCTTTCTTT.

This clonotype showed up many times. The rearrangement uses TRBV20-1 and TRBJ1-2; unclear D gene. V lost 0 bases and J lost 2, with 10 bases in between. Germline assignment: CDR1 DFQATT and CDR2 SNEGSKA (reference sequence). CDR3 length: 14 amino acids. The CDR3 reads CSARDPGLNYGYTF. In DNA form, the CDR3 reads TGCAGTGCTAGAGATCCGGGCCTCAACTATGGCTACACCTTC.

This clonotype has more than one count but fewer than ten. Germline is not matched at one junction end, which may reflect a read error. This chain links TRBV6-5 with TRBJ1-1; unclear D gene. The CDR3 is 13 amino acids. Germline CDR1 reads MNHEY; CDR2 reads SVGAGI. The CDR3 DNA reads as TGTGCCAGCAGTTACCCGCCGTGGACTGATGCTTTCTTT. Translated: CASSYPPWTDAFF.

This rearrangement joins TRBV11-1 to TRBJ2-5; D possibly matches TRBD1 or TRBD2 (5 bases each). The CDR3 is 17 amino acids. Germline V CDR1 and CDR2: SGHAT, FQDESV (reference sequence). V gave up 3 bases and J gave up 3 bases, with 20 bases separating them. The CDR3 loop reads CASSFPPGRMWEETQYF. The CDR3 DNA sequence: TGTGCCAGCAGCTTCCCTCCGGGACGGATGTGGGAAGAGACCCAGTACTTC. Supplemented by reference TRBV11-1 and TRBJ2-5, the full variable domain reads EAEVAQSPRYKITEKSQAVAFWCDPISGHATLYWYRQILGQGPELLVQFQDESVVDDSQLPKDRFSAERLKGVDSTLKIQPAELGDSAMYLCASSFPPGRMWEETQYFGPGTRLLVL.

This clonotype was detected many times. The rearrangement links TRBV6-2 or TRBV6-3 to TRBJ1-1; D not certain. Germline V gene lookup returns CDR1 MNHEY and CDR2 SVGEGT. Trimming removed 2 bases at V and 3 bases at J, with 7 bases between. The CDR3 is made up of 13 amino acids. The CDR3 here is CASSYPQYTEAFF. CDR3 coding DNA: TGTGCCAGCAGTTACCCACAGTACACTGAAGCTTTCTTT.

This clonotype has ten or more counts. V gene TRBV12-3 or TRBV12-4 combines with J gene TRBJ1-1; perhaps TRBD1 as D (5 bases). The V end lost 5 bases, the J end lost 1 base, and 14 bases lay between the germline ends. The CDR3 runs to 15 residues. The CDR3 nucleotides read TGTGCCAGCAGTGGGGCAGCGAGGGGGAACACTGAAGCTTTCTTT. Translation: CASSGAARGNTEAFF.

The J gene is TRBJ1-1, the V gene TRBV6-5; D unclear. V shed 1 base and J shed 11 bases, with 8 bases lying between them. The CDR3 is 11 residues long. CDR1 is MNHEY, CDR2 SVGAGI, per germline. The CDR3 loop reads CASSYLGGAFF. The CDR3 DNA is TGTGCCAGCAGTTACTTGGGAGGCGCTTTCTTT.

In the case of this clonotype: A much larger clone is a single base away; this may be a read error. The rearrangement uses TRBV7-2 and TRBJ2-2, with D possibly being TRBD1 (6 bases). The CDR3 spans 15 residues. V shed 4 bases and J shed 2 bases, with 11 bases lying between them. Germline V lookup: CDR1 SGHTA, CDR2 FQGNSA. CDR3 residues: CASSCTGQNTGELFF. The CDR3 region has the DNA TGTGCCAGCAGCTGCACAGGGCAAAACACCGGGGAGCTGTTTTTT. Full variable domain (missing parts from reference TRBV7-2 and TRBJ2-2): GAGVSQSPSNKVTEKGKDVELRCDPISGHTALYWYRQSLGQGLEFLIYFQGNSAPDKSGLPSDRFSAERTGGSVSTLTIQRTQQEDSAVYLCASSCTGQNTGELFFGEGSRLTVL.

The chain combines TRBV20-1 with TRBJ2-7, with 9 bases identical to TRBD1. Germline trimming cut 5 bases from V and 5 bases from J; bases unmatched to any gene: 19. The CDR3 covers 17 residues. CDR1 and CDR2 from the germline V gene are DFQATT and SNEGSKA (reference sequence). The CDR3 DNA reads TGCAGTGCTCCTCTTAGTACCACAGGGGGCAGTATCCACGAGCAGTACTTC. It is translated as CSAPLSTTGGSIHEQYF.

The V and J genes are TRBV10-1 and TRBJ1-1; D is unclear. V was clipped by 0 bases and J by 1 base, with 3 bases between them. This CDR3 has 13 amino acids. Germline V gene data show CDR1 as WNHNN and CDR2 as SYGVQD (reference sequence). In DNA form, the CDR3 reads TGCGCCAGCAGTGAGTCTCCGAACACTGAAGCTTTCTTT. Its translation: CASSESPNTEAFF.

This clonotype was detected ten times or more. The chain has TRBV6-7 and TRBJ2-7; possibly TRBD1 for D (6 bases). TRBV6-7 is an open reading frame whose function is uncertain. This CDR3 is built from 11 residues. V shed 9 bases and J shed 6 bases, with 12 bases lying between them. CDR3 sequence: CARQGEVEQYF. CDR3 coding DNA: TGTGCCAGACAGGGAGAGGTCGAGCAGTACTTC.

This clonotype appeared many times. V gene TRBV27 combines with J gene TRBJ1-1, with 9 bases aligning to TRBD1. Germline trimming cut 5 bases from V and 3 bases from J; bases unmatched to any gene: 7. CDR1 is MNHEY, CDR2 SMNVEV, per germline (reference sequence). The CDR3 is 15 amino acids. CDR3 sequence (DNA): TGTGCCAGCAGTATTACAGGGGGCTATGACACTGAAGCTTTCTTT. This codes for CASSITGGYDTEAFF.

This clonotype occurred many times. V gene TRBV7-2 combines with J gene TRBJ1-1; D not resolved. V lost 2 bases, J lost 9 bases, and 13 bases lay in between. In germline, CDR1 is SGHTA, CDR2 FQGNSA. The CDR3 extends over 13 amino acids. CDR3 bases: TGTGCCAGCAGCTTAATTATGGCGGATAAAGCTTTCTTT. It translates to CASSLIMADKAFF.

This clonotype was recorded many times. The chain links TRBV12-3 or TRBV12-4 to TRBJ1-1; 7 bases map to TRBD1. After removal of 8 bases from V and 8 bases from J, the junction contained 11 bases not matched to a gene. This CDR3 region has 13 residues. In DNA, the CDR3 is TGTGCCAGCTCGAGGGGGCAACCCACAGAAGCTTTCTTT. Translation: CASSRGQPTEAFF.

Many counts were recorded for this clonotype. The chain recombines TRBV5-1 with TRBJ1-2; D is unresolved. The germline gives CDR1 SGHRS, CDR2 YFSETQ. The CDR3 totals 14 residues. The V gene lost 0 bases and the J gene lost 4 bases, with 10 bases spanning the gap. CDR3 residues: CASSLAASTYGYTF. CDR3 in DNA: TGCGCCAGCAGCTTGGCCGCCTCTACCTATGGCTACACCTTC.

This clonotype turned up a few times. V gene TRBV10-2 combines with J gene TRBJ1-1; D is uncertain. The CDR3 contains 14 residues. CDR1 is WSHSY, CDR2 SAAADI, per germline. Deletions cut 4 bases from V and 5 bases from J, with 14 bases between. The CDR3 nucleotides read TGCGCCAGCAGTGCCACAAACCTTGGGACTGAAGCTTTCTTT. Translation gives CASSATNLGTEAFF.

This clonotype was counted at least ten times. The rearrangement uses TRBV7-8 and TRBJ1-3; 7 nucleotides agree with TRBD1. Germline V CDR1 and CDR2: SGHVS, FQNEAQ. Unmatched junction bases numbered 10, after V lost 1 base and J lost 4 bases. The CDR3 consists of 17 residues. The CDR3 reads CASSLGRTGGGGNTIYF. The DNA of the CDR3 is TGTGCCAGCAGCTTAGGACGGACAGGCGGGGGAGGAAACACCATATATTTT.

This clonotype was seen a few times. The J gene is TRBJ1-2, the V gene TRBV10-3, with D maybe TRBD1 (6 bases). The CDR3 loop spans 15 amino acids. The germline gives CDR1 ENHRY, CDR2 SYGVKD. V lost 2 bases to trimming and J lost 8 bases, with 18 bases between them. The CDR3 nucleotides are TGTGCCATCAGTGAGACGAGGGCAGGGGACTGGGGCTACACCTTC. This codes for CAISETRAGDWGYTF.

This clonotype was seen only a few times. The V call is TRBV28, the J call TRBJ1-1; D call uncertain. The germline CDR1 and CDR2 sequences are MDHEN and SYDVKM. The CDR3 sequence is 13 residues long. The V end was cut by 5 bases, the J end by 2 bases, with 9 bases between. The CDR3 sequence is CASSPSDNTEAFF. The CDR3 DNA reads as TGTGCCAGCAGTCCATCGGATAACACTGAAGCTTTCTTT.

The chain recombines TRBV6-4 with TRBJ2-7; 7 bases fit TRBD1. Looked up from germline, CDR1 is MRHNA and CDR2 is SNTAGT. The CDR3 runs 12 residues. The V and J ends lost 7 bases and 5 bases, in that order; junction bases with no gene match: 5. The CDR3: CASNPQGDEQYF. CDR3 nucleotide sequence: TGTGCCAGCAACCCGCAGGGGGACGAGCAGTACTTC.

The CDR3 sequence: CSALRGGPQAEQYF. The CDR3 nucleotides are TGCAGTGCCCTACGGGGGGGCCCCCAGGCCGAGCAGTACTTC. The gene calls are TRBV20-1 and TRBJ2-7, with 8 bases lining up with TRBD2. With V trimmed by 6 bases and J by 6 bases, 13 bases remained unmatched. Germline V gives CDR1 DFQATT, CDR2 SNEGSKA (reference sequence). There are 14 residues in the CDR3.

This chain joins TRBV6-4 and TRBJ2-7; no clear D gene. CDR3 size: 13 residues. Trimming shortened V by 6 bases and J by 4 bases, and 13 bases separated the two germline ends. Per germline, CDR1 MRHNA and CDR2 SNTAGT. The CDR3 DNA follows: TGTGCCAGCAGGCTCCGTGACGGTTACGAGCAGTACTTC. This translates into CASRLRDGYEQYF.

V and J are TRBV6-2 or TRBV6-3 and TRBJ2-5; D not resolved. From germline, CDR1 is MNHEY and CDR2 SVGEGT. V was shortened by 2 bases and J by 5 bases, with 9 bases between the two germline ends. The CDR3 sequence is 13 residues long. CDR3 sequence (DNA): TGTGCCAGCAGTTACCGTCCATGGGAGACCCAGTACTTC. The encoded protein is CASSYRPWETQYF.

This clonotype was recorded at least ten times. The J gene is TRBJ1-2, the V gene TRBV2; a possible D gene is TRBD1 (5 bases). Trimming cost V 3 bases and J 0 bases, with 8 bases left between them. CDR1 SNHLY and CDR2 FYNNEI come from the germline V gene. The CDR3 is 14 amino acids. The CDR3 protein is CASSDGGANYGYTF. The CDR3 DNA follows: TGTGCCAGCAGTGATGGAGGGGCTAACTATGGCTACACCTTC.

Many counts were recorded for this clonotype. The V call is TRBV6-2 or TRBV6-3, the J call TRBJ1-5, with unresolved D. CDR3 length: 15 amino acids. The V and J ends lost 5 bases and 5 bases respectively, with 16 bases between them. The germline V gene has CDR1 MNHEY and CDR2 SVGEGT. The CDR3 nucleotides are TGTGCCAGCAGTCTCTCGACCGGGTGGTATCAGCCCCAGCATTTT. Protein product: CASSLSTGWYQPQHF.

This clonotype was observed at least ten times. The chain couples TRBV19 to TRBJ2-7, with 9 bases fitting TRBD1. CDR1 is LNHDA, CDR2 SQIVND, per germline (reference sequence). V lost 8 bases to trimming and J lost 6 bases; unmatched junction nucleotides: 14. CDR3 length: 15 residues. CDR3 in DNA: TGTGCCAGTTCCCCTCAGGACAGGGGCGTCCTCGAGCAGTACTTC. This sequence encodes CASSPQDRGVLEQYF.

The rearrangement joins TRBV20-1 to TRBJ2-5; D call uncertain. The CDR3 length is 14 residues. V dropped 3 bases and J dropped 3 bases, with 14 bases sitting between them. The germline CDR1 and CDR2 sequences are DFQATT and SNEGSKA (reference sequence). CDR3 amino acids: CSASASPSKETQYF. Written as DNA, the CDR3 is TGCAGTGCTAGTGCTTCGCCTAGTAAAGAGACCCAGTACTTC.

V gene TRBV7-2 combines with J gene TRBJ2-4; D is possibly TRBD2 (6 bases). Trimming shortened V by 5 bases and J by 4 bases, and 15 bases separated the two germline ends. This CDR3 is 15 amino acids long. Germline CDR1 SGHTA, CDR2 FQGNSA. The CDR3 protein is CASSPTRAGKNIQYF. The CDR3 DNA is TGTGCCAGCAGCCCTACAAGGGCGGGGAAAAACATTCAGTACTTC.

This clonotype was counted only a few times. This sequence may be a read error, since a much larger clone differs from it by one base. The chain uses TRBV5-8 and TRBJ2-5, with 7 bases that match TRBD2. CDR3 length: 14 amino acids. The germline CDR1 and CDR2 sequences are SGHTS and YDEGEE. Here the CDR3 DNA reads TGTGCCAGCTCACCCGGGACTATGAAAGAGGCCCAGTACTTC. Its protein product is CASSPGTMKEAQYF.

As concerns this clonotype: It is unclear where the CDR3 begins or ends on the DNA, so no DNA is shown, and the CDR3 is as TCRdb lists it. The genes are TRBV28 and TRBJ1-5. Germline loops: CDR1 MDHEN, CDR2 SYDVKM. The CDR3 adds up to 18 amino acids, both ends counted. The CDR3 spells CASSLLGWVAFGNQPQQF.

The chain recombines TRBV7-8 with TRBJ2-2; 9 nucleotides line up with TRBD1. V shed 5 bases, J shed 5 bases, and the junction held 9 bases outside the gene matches. Looked up from germline, CDR1 is SGHVS and CDR2 is FQNEAQ. This CDR3 is built from 16 residues. This CDR3 is CASSPRDRVTTGELFF. In nucleotides, the CDR3 is TGTGCCAGCAGCCCCCGGGACAGGGTCACTACCGGGGAGCTGTTTTTT.